This passage covers 10 T cell receptor beta chains from one sample sequenced in a study of control samples from healthy donors and cancer patients. Data came from immunoSEQ multiplex PCR; TCRdb stores just in-frame clones and leaves some out. The sample lists 110,000 or so clones, about 83% seen once, with roughly an eighth in the top ten. What was sequenced was blood. The receptors were gathered from a woman aged 45 to 65 in good health.

This chain joins TRBV6-1 and TRBJ2-7; tentative D call: TRBD1 (6 bases). V lost 4 bases to trimming and J lost 3 bases, with 22 bases between them. Germline loops: CDR1 MNHNS, CDR2 SASEGT. This CDR3 is built from 17 residues. DNA of the CDR3: TGTGCCAGCAGTGCGGACCGCTGGGGGCCGGGCTTCTACGAGCAGTACTTC. This translates into CASSADRWGPGFYEQYF.

V usage is TRBV4-3 and J usage is TRBJ2-3; 9 positions agree with TRBD1. This CDR3 spans 16 amino acids. After removal of 0 bases from V and 3 bases from J, the junction contained 4 bases not matched to a gene. From germline, CDR1 is LGHNA and CDR2 YSLEER. CDR3 protein: CASSQDPGQGTDTQYF. In DNA form, the CDR3 reads TGCGCCAGCAGCCAAGACCCGGGACAGGGAACAGATACGCAGTATTTT.

This chain joins TRBV6-2 or TRBV6-3 and TRBJ2-7, with 10 bases aligning to TRBD1. Germline V gene sequence: CDR1 MNHEY, CDR2 SVGEGT. The CDR3 sequence is 16 residues long. J was trimmed by 7 bases and V by 1 base; bases with no gene match: 10. The CDR3 region is CASSYWGTGARREQYF. CDR3 sequence (DNA): TGTGCCAGCAGTTACTGGGGGACAGGGGCCAGGAGAGAGCAGTACTTC.

The chain uses TRBV6-4 and TRBJ2-3; weak D call: TRBD2 (6 bases). The CDR3 runs to 17 residues. The ends were cut back, 6 bases at V and 3 bases at J, with 22 bases in the middle. Germline values: CDR1 MRHNA, CDR2 SNTAGT. CDR3 in DNA: TGTGCCAGCAGACTCCCGGGACTCCTAAGGTGTACAGATACGCAGTATTTT. Its protein product is CASRLPGLLRCTDTQYF.

The chain couples TRBV5-1 to TRBJ2-1; 9 bases are a match to TRBD2. This CDR3 is 15 amino acids long. V lost 1 base to trimming and J lost 7 bases; unmatched junction nucleotides: 6. CDR1 and CDR2 (germline): SGHRS, YFSETQ. This CDR3 reads CASSLRTSDGNEQFF. For the CDR3, the DNA is TGCGCCAGCAGCTTGAGGACTAGCGACGGTAATGAGCAGTTCTTC.

The chain employs TRBV6-5 and TRBJ2-1; no clear D. Germline values: CDR1 MNHEY, CDR2 SVGAGI. Trimming removed 2 bases at V and 7 bases at J, with 6 bases between. This CDR3 has 12 residues. DNA for the CDR3: TGTGCCAGCAGTTACCGCAGAAATGAGCAGTTCTTC. This sequence encodes CASSYRRNEQFF.

This chain uses TRBV24-1 with TRBJ1-1, with D possibly TRBD1 on 6 matching bases. V was pared by 9 bases and J by 1 base, with 11 bases between. CDR3 length: 13 residues. The V gene's germline CDR1 is KGHDR and CDR2 SFDVKD. In nucleotides, the CDR3 is TGTGCCACCGCCGACAGGACGAACACTGAAGCTTTCTTT. The encoded protein is CATADRTNTEAFF.

The chain has TRBV5-5 and TRBJ1-5; unclear D gene. From germline, CDR1 is SGHKS and CDR2 YYEKEE (reference sequence). Trimming took 0 bases from V and 2 from J, leaving 12 bases between them. The length of the CDR3 is 16 residues. The DNA of the CDR3 is TGTGCCAGCAGCTTGGTTCGGGGTGTGGGCAATCAGCCCCAGCATTTT. Encoded protein: CASSLVRGVGNQPQHF.

This rearrangement joins TRBV29-1 to TRBJ1-2, with a possible D match to TRBD1 (6 bases). This CDR3 is 11 amino acids long. Germline V gene data show CDR1 as SQVTM and CDR2 as ANQGSEA. V lost 3 bases and J lost 8, with 10 bases in between. CDR3 sequence (DNA): TGCAGCGTTGACGGGGGCCGGGGCTACACCTTC. Protein: CSVDGGRGYTF. The full variable domain, its missing parts supplied by reference TRBV29-1 and TRBJ1-2, is SAVISQKPSRDICQRGTSLTIQCQVDSQVTMMFWYRQQPGQSLTLIATANQGSEATYESGFVIDKFPISRPNLTFSTLTVSNMSPEDSSIYLCSVDGGRGYTFGSGTRLTVV.

The gene calls are TRBV7-9 and TRBJ2-7, with no clear D. V was shortened by 1 base and J by 4 bases, with 8 bases between the two germline ends. The CDR3 has 13 amino acids. Germline V gives CDR1 SEHNR, CDR2 FQNEAQ (reference sequence). The CDR3 sequence is CASSLVDLYEQYF. CDR3 DNA sequence: TGTGCCAGCAGCTTAGTCGATTTGTACGAGCAGTACTTC.